This TCR beta chain was profiled in a study of response to subunit inactivated influenza vaccine. MiXCR was run by TCRdb on the RT-PCR reads, yielding one entry per CDR3 protein. The table has some 600,000 distinct CDR3 sequences, 12% to 15% seen once. The TCR originated in a man between 45 and 60 years old who received an inactivated influenza vaccine. Sequencing was performed on PBMCs from blood, taken 14 days before vaccination.

As DNA, the CDR3 is TGCAGTTCTACTAGCGGGACTAGCGGCAATACGCAGTATTTT. Translating it yields CSSTSGTSGNTQYF. The chain employs TRBV20-1 and TRBJ2-3, with TRBD2 identical over 11 bases. CDR3 length: 14 amino acids. The germline V gene encodes CDR1 DFQATT and CDR2 SNEGSKA (reference sequence). J lost 7 bases, V lost 8 bases, and 11 bases had no gene match.